This T cell receptor (beta chain) was sequenced during a study of PD-L1 blockade in urothelial cancer. The table lists this clone with a count of one. Regarding time point: pretreatment peripheral blood. Every PCR received spiked-in synthetic TCR analog templates. Clones were read by immunoSEQ multiplex PCR, and TCRdb kept only the in-frame ones, dropping some. The table records 60,000 or so clones, 85% to 90% of them present only once. The CDR3 has 15 amino acids. Germline CDR1 reads SGHRS; CDR2 reads YFSETQ. J was trimmed by 14 bases and V by 2 bases; bases with no gene match: 15. Material: PBMCs, obtained around atezolizumab (anti-PD-L1) treatment. The clonotype comes from a man between 65 and 85 years old with urothelial cancer. The rearrangement joins TRBV5-1 to TRBJ2-3; the match to TRBD2 covers 9 bases. CDR3 sequence (DNA): TGCGCCAGCAGCTTCTATAGCGGGAGCGGCAGATACGCGTATTTT. Translation gives CASSFYSGSGRYAYF.